Sequencing of this T cell receptor (beta chain) was carried out in a study of blood T cell repertoires in COVID-19 (dated by TCRdb to the early 2020s). For the wider study: Collaborator samples came from the United States, Italy and Spain and covered acute and convalescent phases of COVID-19. The samples were drawn from two sources: the first 160 participants of the ongoing ImmuneRACE study, and over 1,000 subjects contributed by 6 global collaborators. A de-identified subject ID, COVID-19 status, age in years and sex were almost always included in the sample metadata. The repertoires were made available in a free public database intended to serve as a resource for research on the immune response to SARS-CoV-2. The material from the prospective study consisted of cDNA or gDNA derived from T cells, B-cell-depleted T cells, or PBMCs. Where available, HLA class I and class II types were obtained from metadata supplied by the sample provider rather than from assay-based typing. The dataset comprised deeply sampled blood TCRbeta repertoires from subjects exposed to, actively infected with, or recovered from COVID-19.

Whole blood was collected in K2EDTA tubes by collaborating institutions according to the institutions' own protocols. For TCRbeta analysis, collaborators shipped samples as frozen whole blood, isolated PBMCs, or DNA extracted from either of those sample types. The paper as a whole reports these results and caveats: The quantity of clinical and demographic metadata differed by source and by participant and was supplied without curation.

Spanning cysteine to phenylalanine, the CDR3 consists of 13 amino acids. CDR3 DNA is the only sequence kept; it has 39 bases, read in frame from the first base. V loses 6 bases, J loses 3 bases, and the germline ends lie 9 bases apart. Sequences KGHSH (CDR1) and LQKENI (CDR2) are obtained from the germline V gene. As concerns this clone: The target of this receptor is not known. Nothing much larger sits one base from this clone, and base qualities are not available.

The immunoSEQ Assay, a bias-controlled multiplex PCR, was used to amplify TCRbeta CDR3 regions from genomic DNA. Per the authors' processing: Nucleated cell counts per sample were estimated from amplification of reference gene primers within the assay. To quantify the absolute abundance of each unique TCRbeta CDR3 rearrangement, sequence reads were collapsed and filtered. For each sample, productive Simpson clonality was calculated by taking the square root of Simpson's diversity index across productive rearrangements. TCRdb re-hosts the immuneACCESS table, in-frame sequences only. Its copies lack some clones; in the studies checked, an unresolved V gene accounts for under half of them, and the cause for the rest is not known. D and trimming come from the DNA, and the V and J calls and clone size come from that table. Within this sample are approximately 25,000 clones, with roughly 94% of them counted one time only. Of the sample, over 30% falls within the top ten clones.

Material: peripheral blood. In this chain, TRBV18 is recombined with TRBJ1-5; the D gene is possibly TRBD1, with 5 bases matching. This sequence originates from a man in his 70s with active COVID-19. The CDR3 region reads CASSDSYNQPQHF. In nucleotides, the sequence is TGTGCCAGCTCTGACAGTTACAATCAGCCCCAGCATTTT.